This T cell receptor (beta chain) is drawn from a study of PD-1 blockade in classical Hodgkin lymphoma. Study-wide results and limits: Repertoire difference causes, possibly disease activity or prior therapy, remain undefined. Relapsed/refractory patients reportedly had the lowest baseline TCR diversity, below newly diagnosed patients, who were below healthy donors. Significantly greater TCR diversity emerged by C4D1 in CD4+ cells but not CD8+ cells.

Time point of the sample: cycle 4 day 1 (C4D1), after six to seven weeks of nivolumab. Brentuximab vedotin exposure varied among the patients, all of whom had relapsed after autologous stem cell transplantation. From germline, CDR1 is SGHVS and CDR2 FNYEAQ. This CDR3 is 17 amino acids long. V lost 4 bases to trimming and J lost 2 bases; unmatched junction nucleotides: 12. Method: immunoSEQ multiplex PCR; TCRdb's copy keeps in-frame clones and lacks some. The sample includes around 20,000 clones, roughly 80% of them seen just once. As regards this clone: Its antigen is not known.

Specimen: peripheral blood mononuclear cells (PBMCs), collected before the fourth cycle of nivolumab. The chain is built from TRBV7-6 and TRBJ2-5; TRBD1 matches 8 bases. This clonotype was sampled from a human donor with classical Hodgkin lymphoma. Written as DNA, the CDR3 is TGTGCCAGCAGCTCTAACCCGGTAGGACAGGGACAAGAGACCCAGTACTTC. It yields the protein CASSSNPVGQGQETQYF.